The rows below give T cell receptor beta chains drawn from one sample of a study of OX40 agonist ivuxolimab in advanced cancers. Sequenced by immunoSEQ multiplex PCR; TCRdb stores in-frame clones only, minus some. The data contain some 71,000 clones, approximately 88% of them singletons. The material was CD4+ or CD8+ T cells sorted from blood, obtained in a trial of the OX40 agonist ivuxolimab. These TCRs come from an adult with an advanced solid tumor such as melanoma, head and neck, liver or kidney cancer. The CDR3 runs from the conserved cysteine through the conserved F or W. D genes are given only for firm matches. Expanded clones are given a class, and other clones once, few, many or no size at all.

j_call v_call d_call clone_size cdr3_nt cdr3_aa
TRBJ1-1 TRBV5-4 NA NA TGTGCCAGCAGCTTGAACACTGAAGCTTTCTTT CASSLNTEAFF
TRBJ1-2 TRBV9 NA NA TGTGCCAGCAGCCGGGACGGTGGGGCCAACTATGGCTACACCTTC CASSRDGGANYGYTF
TRBJ1-3 TRBV7-3 NA NA TGTGCCAGCAGCGCCCCATTGGGGCTGGGAAACACCATATATTTT CASSAPLGLGNTIYF
TRBJ2-6 TRBV28 NA NA TGTGCCAGCAGGAGAGGGCATACCTCTGGGGCCAACGTCCTGACTTTC CASRRGHTSGANVLTF
TRBJ2-7 TRBV5-5 NA NA TGTGCCAGCTCCGACAGTTTCAGCTCCTACGAGCAGTACTTC CASSDSFSSYEQYF
TRBJ2-3 TRBV18 TRBD1 NA TGTGCCAGCTCACCATTAATCGGGCAGGGGGCCACAGATACGCAGTATTTT CASSPLIGQGATDTQYF
TRBJ2-3 TRBV19 NA NA TGTGCCAGTAGTATTGGCCGAGGACAGCGTGACACAGATACGCAGTATTTT CASSIGRGQRDTDTQYF
TRBJ2-7 TRBV7-2 NA NA TGTGCCAGCAGCTTACTGGCCTACGAGCAGTACTTC CASSLLAYEQYF
TRBJ2-1 TRBV9 NA NA TGTGCCAGCAGTCCACAGACAAGAACTTACAATGAGCAGTTCTTC CASSPQTRTYNEQFF
TRBJ2-5 TRBV18 TRBD1 NA TGTGCCAGCTCACAAACAGGGGGAACCTTCCAAGAGACCCAGTACTTC CASSQTGGTFQETQYF
TRBJ1-4 TRBV4-1 TRBD1 once TGCGCCAGCAGCCATGTCGACAGGGAAAGCGAAAAACTGTTTTTT CASSHVDRESEKLFF
TRBJ1-4 TRBV11-1 NA NA TGTGCCAGCAGCTTCCGGGCAGACTCAACTAATGAAAAACTGTTTTTT CASSFRADSTNEKLFF
TRBJ2-7 TRBV11-2 NA NA TGTGCCAGCAGCTTAGACCACGACAGGATCTCCTACGAGCAGTACTTC CASSLDHDRISYEQYF
TRBJ1-5 TRBV28 NA few TGTGCCAGCACTGAAGGGGTTTCCCATCAGCCCCAGCATTTT CASTEGVSHQPQHF
TRBJ2-5 TRBV4-2 NA NA TGTGCCAGCAGCCAAGGGGGGACCCAGTACTTC CASSQGGTQYF
TRBJ2-1 TRBV6-6 TRBD2 NA TGTGCCAGCAGTTACCCCGTGACTAGCGGGTTAAAGCAGTTCTTC CASSYPVTSGLKQFF
TRBJ2-1 TRBV7-2 NA NA TGTGCCAGCAGCTTAAGGGGAGTACGGAGTGAGCAGTTCTTC CASSLRGVRSEQFF
TRBJ2-7 TRBV2 TRBD1 NA TGTGCCAGCAGAGCCGGGACAGGGCAAGGGTCATACGAGCAGTACTTC CASRAGTGQGSYEQYF
TRBJ2-1 TRBV19 TRBD2 NA TGTGCCAGTAGTTCCGCCCGCACTAGCGGGTCCTACAATGAGCAGTTCTTC CASSSARTSGSYNEQFF
TRBJ2-7 TRBV5-1 NA NA TGCGCCAGCAGCACGGGACCCCATTCCTACGAGCAGTACTTC CASSTGPHSYEQYF
TRBJ2-7 TRBV5-8 NA NA TGTGCCAGCAGAAAGACAAGTCCCTACGAGCAGTACTTC CASRKTSPYEQYF
TRBJ1-2 TRBV15 NA NA TGTGCCACCAGCAGAGATAGGGGAGATGGCTACACCTTC CATSRDRGDGYTF
TRBJ1-2 TRBV11-2 NA NA TGTGCCAGCAGCTTAAGGGGGACCGGAACCTATGGCTACACCTTC CASSLRGTGTYGYTF
TRBJ2-1 TRBV18 NA NA TGTGCCAGCTCACCACCGGGCTACAATGAGCAGTTCTTC CASSPPGYNEQFF
TRBJ2-7 TRBV7-2 TRBD2 NA TGTGCCAGCAGCTTAGGGGGACTAGCAAAGAACGAGCAGTACTTC CASSLGGLAKNEQYF
TRBJ2-1 TRBV27 TRBD2 NA TGTGCCACCGGACTAGCGGGGTGGAATGAGCAGTTCTTC CATGLAGWNEQFF
TRBJ1-3 TRBV15 NA few TGTGCCACCAGTCAGGGTTCGGGAAACACCATATATTTT CATSQGSGNTIYF
TRBJ1-2 TRBV9 NA NA TGTGCCAGCAGCGATCGACTAGGAGGCTACACCTTC CASSDRLGGYTF
TRBJ2-1 TRBV6-1 TRBD1 NA TGTGCCAGCAGTGAACACAGGGGATGGGGTAATGAGCAGTTCTTC CASSEHRGWGNEQFF
TRBJ1-6 TRBV5-1 NA once TGCGCCAGCAGCGCAGGACGGAACTCCTATAATTCACCCCTCCACTTT CASSAGRNSYNSPLHF
TRBJ1-1 TRBV11-2 NA once TGTGCCAGCAGCTTAGTGGTGGGGGCTGAAGCTTTCTTT CASSLVVGAEAFF
TRBJ2-3 TRBV19 TRBD2 NA TGTGCCAGTAGTGGGTCTAGCGGGAGGGCCAAGACGCAGTATTTT CASSGSSGRAKTQYF
TRBJ1-5 TRBV7-2 NA few TGTGCCAGCAGCCAGTGGGTAAATCAGCCCCAGCATTTT CASSQWVNQPQHF
TRBJ1-1 TRBV2 NA NA TGTGCCAGCAGCAACGCCCGGGGAAGAAACACTGAAGCTTTCTTT CASSNARGRNTEAFF
TRBJ2-7 TRBV11-3 NA NA TGTGCCAGCAGCTTTATGGGAAGCTCCTACGAGCAGTACTTC CASSFMGSSYEQYF
TRBJ2-7 TRBV4-2 NA NA TGTGCCAGCAGCCAAGAAACAGGGCCCCTCTACGAGCAGTACTTC CASSQETGPLYEQYF
TRBJ2-7 TRBV15 NA NA TGTGCCACCAGCCCTGCCGGAAGGAGATACGAGCAGTACTTC CATSPAGRRYEQYF
TRBJ2-6 TRBV18 TRBD1 NA TGTGCCAGCTCAGCAAGGACAGGGGGAGGCTCTGGGGCCAACGTCCTGACTTTC CASSARTGGGSGANVLTF
TRBJ2-2 TRBV7-9 NA medium-sized TGTGCCAGCAGCTTACGCGGACACACCCCGAACACCGGGGAGCTGTTTTTT CASSLRGHTPNTGELFF
TRBJ1-2 TRBV28 TRBD1 once TGTGCCAGCTTTGGTTCCTACGGGACAGGGGACTATGGCTACACCTTC CASFGSYGTGDYGYTF
TRBJ1-4 TRBV5-4 NA NA TGTGCCAGCAGCTCCGGGGGGGGCGATGAAAAACTGTTTTTT CASSSGGGDEKLFF
TRBJ1-2 TRBV2 NA NA TGTGCCAGCAGACCCGACGGGGTTGGCTACACCTTC CASRPDGVGYTF
TRBJ2-2 TRBV7-9 TRBD1 NA TGTGCCAGCAGTGACGACAGGGGCGAGAACACCGGGGAGCTGTTTTTT CASSDDRGENTGELFF
TRBJ2-7 TRBV7-8 TRBD2 once TGTGCCAGCAGCTTAGGGCTAGCGGGGAGCTCCTACGAGCAGTACTTC CASSLGLAGSSYEQYF